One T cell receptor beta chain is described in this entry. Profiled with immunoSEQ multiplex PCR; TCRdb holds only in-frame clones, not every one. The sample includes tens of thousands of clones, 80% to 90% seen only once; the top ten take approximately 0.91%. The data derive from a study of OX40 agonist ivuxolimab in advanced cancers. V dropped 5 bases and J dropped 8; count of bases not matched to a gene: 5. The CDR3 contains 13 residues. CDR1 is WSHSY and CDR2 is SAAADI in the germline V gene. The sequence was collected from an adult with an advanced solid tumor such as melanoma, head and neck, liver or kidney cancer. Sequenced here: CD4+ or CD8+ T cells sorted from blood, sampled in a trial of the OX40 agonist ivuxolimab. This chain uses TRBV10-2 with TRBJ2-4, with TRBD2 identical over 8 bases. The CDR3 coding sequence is TGCGCCAGCAGTCCGGGGGGGCCGGACATTCAGTACTTC. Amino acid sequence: CASSPGGPDIQYF.